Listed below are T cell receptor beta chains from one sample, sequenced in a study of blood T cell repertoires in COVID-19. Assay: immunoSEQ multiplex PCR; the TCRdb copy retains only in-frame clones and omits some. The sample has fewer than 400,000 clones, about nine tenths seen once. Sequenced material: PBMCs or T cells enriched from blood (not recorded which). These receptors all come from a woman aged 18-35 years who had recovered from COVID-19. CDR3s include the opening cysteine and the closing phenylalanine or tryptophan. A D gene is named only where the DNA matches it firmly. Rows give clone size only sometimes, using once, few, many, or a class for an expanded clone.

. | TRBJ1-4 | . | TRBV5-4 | TGTGCCAGCAGTCCCTCGGAGGGTCAGGAAAAACTGTTTTTT | CASSPSEGQEKLFF
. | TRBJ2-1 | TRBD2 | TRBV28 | TGTGCCGCGGGGGCTAGCGGGAGATACTACAATGAGCAGTTCTTC | CAAGASGRYYNEQFF
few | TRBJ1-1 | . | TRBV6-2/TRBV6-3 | TGTGCCAGCAGTTTCTCGGCCGGTTGGACAACAAACACTGAAGCTTTCTTT | CASSFSAGWTTNTEAFF
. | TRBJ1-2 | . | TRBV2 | TGTGCCAGCAGTGAAGTTCTTGCGAACAGATTC | CASSEVLANRF
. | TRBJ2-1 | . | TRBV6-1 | TGTGCCAGCAGTGATGGCGGTGAGCAGTTCTTC | CASSDGGEQFF
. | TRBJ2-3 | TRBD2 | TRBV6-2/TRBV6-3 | TGTGCCAGCAGTTATGTCGCGGGGGGCGGCACAGATACGCAGTATTTT | CASSYVAGGGTDTQYF
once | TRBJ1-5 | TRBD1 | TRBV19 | TGTGCCAGTAGGCCGGGACAGCATAGCAATCAGCCCCAGCATTTT | CASRPGQHSNQPQHF
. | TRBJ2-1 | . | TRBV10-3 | TGTGCCATCAGTGTCCGTACATTCGAGGGGCAGTTCTTC | CAISVRTFEGQFF
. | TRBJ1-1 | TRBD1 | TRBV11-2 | TGTGCCAGCAGCCTTTTAGGGGGCTCGGCTGAAGCTTTCTTT | CASSLLGGSAEAFF
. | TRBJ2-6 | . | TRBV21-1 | TGTGCCAGCCCGGGACAGGGGGCGGGCGGGGCCAACGTCCTGACTTTC | CASPGQGAGGANVLTF